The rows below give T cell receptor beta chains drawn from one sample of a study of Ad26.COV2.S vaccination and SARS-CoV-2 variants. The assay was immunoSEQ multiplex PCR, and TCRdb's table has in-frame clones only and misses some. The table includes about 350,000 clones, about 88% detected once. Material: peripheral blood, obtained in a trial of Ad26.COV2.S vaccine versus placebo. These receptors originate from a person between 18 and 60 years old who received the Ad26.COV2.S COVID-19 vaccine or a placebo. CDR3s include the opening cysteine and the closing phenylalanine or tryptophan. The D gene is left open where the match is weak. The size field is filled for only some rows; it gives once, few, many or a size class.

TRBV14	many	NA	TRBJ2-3	TGTGCCAGCAGCCCGTTCCAGGGCGATACGCAGTATTTT	CASSPFQGDTQYF
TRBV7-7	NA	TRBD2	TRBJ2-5	TGTGCTAGCAGCTTAACTAGCGGGGGGATCCAAGAGACCCAGTACTTC	CASSLTSGGIQETQYF
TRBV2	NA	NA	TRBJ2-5	TGTGCCAGCAAACTCGGGGGGCTTGGGACCCAGTACTTC	CASKLGGLGTQYF
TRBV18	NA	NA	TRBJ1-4	TGTGCCAGCTCTCCTACGTATGATGGTTTGGAAAAACTGTTTTTT	CASSPTYDGLEKLFF
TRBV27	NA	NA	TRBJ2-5	TGTGCCAGCAGTTTAAGGGACGCATTCCCCCAGACCCAGTACTTC	CASSLRDAFPQTQYF
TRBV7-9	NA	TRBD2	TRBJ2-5	TGTGCCAGCAGCACGGGACTAGCGGAAGAGACCCAGTACTTC	CASSTGLAEETQYF
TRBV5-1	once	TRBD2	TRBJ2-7	TGCGCCAGCAGCCAGACAAGCGGGAGGGCCTACGAGCAGTACTTC	CASSQTSGRAYEQYF
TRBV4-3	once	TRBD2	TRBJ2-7	TGCGCCAGCAGCCAACTAGCGGAGGCCCCCTACGAGCAGTACTTC	CASSQLAEAPYEQYF
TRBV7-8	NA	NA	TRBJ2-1	TGTGCCAGCAGCTTAGCGCGCACAGGGACCATGAATGAGCAGTTCTTC	CASSLARTGTMNEQFF
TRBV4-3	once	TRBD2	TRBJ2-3	TGCGCCAGCAGCCAAGTGGCGAGAAGCGGGGGGGGAGATACGCAGTATTTT	CASSQVARSGGGDTQYF
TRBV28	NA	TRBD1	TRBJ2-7	TGTGCCAGCAGTCCGCAGGGGGTGGGCTACGAGCAGTACTTC	CASSPQGVGYEQYF